Included here is one T cell receptor beta chain sequence, with context. This clone's antigen is unknown. Base qualities are not at hand, and no much larger clone is one base apart. The data stem from a study of cytomegalovirus exposure and HLA in healthy donors (dated by TCRdb to 2017 to 2019). About the investigation overall: An earlier analysis of 587 of the donors reported 276 Gb of sequence data and 90 million to 120 million unique TCR beta sequences obtained from approximately 180 million T cells. An early release that covered roughly 600 HLA-typed donors contained about 300 gigabases of sequencing data and 70 million to 100 million unique TCR sequences. Among the roughly 400 genotyped donors, around 79% belonged to the genetic ancestry cluster associated with self-reported Caucasian donors. The study aimed to test whether cataloging public T cell receptors could reveal signatures of past pathogen exposure. The T cell repertoires of 666 subjects were profiled by immunosequencing and related to cytomegalovirus serostatus. Besides the first cohort of hundreds of subjects, a separate validation cohort made up of some 110 different subjects was used. High-throughput TCR immunosequencing, statistical association of individual TCRs with disease status, and machine learning were combined to predict cytomegalovirus infection status. A later analysis re-analyzed previously published TCR beta repertoires from 660 or so donors and added high-resolution HLA genotyping to study TCR occurrence patterns. The later analysis used no new phenotypic data to find candidate immune exposures, relying instead on TCR beta sequences and their occurrence across donors. To decide whether each TCR beta V gene segment behaved as functional or pseudogenic, an earlier analysis of approximately 620 of the donors relied on high-throughput TCR beta sequencing. Donor age, sex, ethnicity and CMV serostatus were compiled together with the repertoire data. A later genetic analysis took genome-wide SNP genotypes for about 55% of the 666 donors and used that subset as a discovery cohort. All discovery cohort repertoires had been generated using a single sequencing platform. HLA typing included class I and class II loci at four-digit resolution. The number of donors typed differed by locus, with roughly 620-630 for A, B, C, DRB1 and DQB1, about 500 for DQA1, 600 to 610 for DPA1, and some 450 for DPB1. Four to six DR-DQ haplotypes were handled as single units for association and clustering, since linkage in the cohort was strong. Among around 400 genotyped donors of the cohort, an average of roughly 230,000 unique TCR beta nucleotide sequences was sequenced per donor, of which 15% to 20% were non-productive.

Library generation was performed with the immunoSEQ multiplex PCR assay. The multiplex PCR relied on a mix of 60 forward primers for TCR Vbeta segments and 13 reverse primers for TCR Jbeta segments. Amplification of the CDR3 region of rearranged TCR beta genes was performed with a multiplex PCR assay on genomic DNA. Amplified TCR beta libraries were sequenced as 87-base-pair reads on the Illumina HiSeq System. In the authors' own workflow: A later analysis tallied around 82 million unique TCR beta chains across the roughly 610 repertoires, and roughly 11 million of those chains were shared by two or more donors. To remove PCR and sequencing errors, raw reads were error-corrected and collapsed into unique sequences using a nearest-neighbor algorithm that merged closely related sequences. To assign V, D and J gene segments, CDR3 sequences were aligned to IMGT reference sequences. For a sequence to be retained, at least a six-nucleotide match to both a V gene segment and a J gene segment was required. Rearrangements were classified as productive when the CDR3 lacked stop codons and remained in frame with V and J, and all other rearrangements were classified as non-productive. Following IMGT convention, CDR3 was defined as the stretch from the second conserved V-encoded cysteine up to the conserved J-encoded phenylalanine. The earlier analysis of about 530 of the donors excluded any sequence lacking an unambiguous match to a single V gene segment. In an earlier analysis of approximately 500 of the donors, a V segment was called functional when productive rearrangements were above 56.7%, and segregating when the standard deviation between donors exceeded 5%. A statistical classification framework was built for diagnosing cytomegalovirus status from the catalog of TCR beta chain sequences. In a later analysis, TCR nucleotide sequences were compared against IMGT/GENE-DB human TR gene sequences so that V and J genes could be assigned. Using the TCRdist pipeline, a later analysis assigned CDR3 sequences along with most-parsimonious VDJ recombination scenarios. In a later analysis, every TCR beta chain was defined by the combination of its CDR3 amino acid sequence and its V-gene family, and reads without a unique V-gene family were dropped. A later analysis removed 592 highly shared, low-generation-probability nucleotide sequences to deal with suspected cross-contamination and a sequencing artifact. In a later analysis, a clonal expansion index was calculated for each public chain from normalized within-repertoire ranks of inferred template counts. In a later analysis, generation probabilities were computed using a VDJ recombination model fitted to out-of-frame rearrangements, and the results were checked against IGoR. In a later analysis, TCR-TCR, TCR-HLA and TCR-CMV co-occurrence was scored with hypergeometric tests, and a repertoire-size bias correction was applied to TCR pairs. To estimate false discovery rates, a later analysis permuted the HLA or CMV assignments 20 times. A later analysis grouped co-occurring TCRs with DBSCAN, adding TCRdist sequence similarity when clustering within HLA-allele-positive subsets. Co-occurrence clustering excluded repertoires with fewer than 30,000 or more than 120,000 public chains, plus five with anomalous nucleotide sharing. Drawn from immuneACCESS, this table holds only the in-frame rearrangements with V and J called that TCRdb kept. Clones are partly lost; checked studies trace under half to an unresolved V gene and leave the rest unexplained. V and J calls plus clone size are reproduced from that table; the DNA served to infer D and trimming. In all, the sample holds about 130,000 clones, and approximately 82% of those were seen once. The leading ten clones occupy around 1.6% of the sample.

The CDR3, cysteine through phenylalanine, is 16 amino acids long. The retained sequence is limited to the CDR3, 48 bases, with the frame set at the first base. V is clipped by 2 bases and J by 4 bases, and the sequence between their germline boundaries is 15 bases long. For CDR1 and CDR2, the germline V gene lists MGHRA and YSYEKL. What the authors observed across the whole study: A later analysis found that HLA-associated TCR beta chains were more clonally expanded and had lower generation probabilities than equally common non-associated chains. In the study, 164 TCR beta chains were listed as associated with cytomegalovirus. Sequencing depth was assumed to be roughly uniform across donors in the presence/absence analyses, though that assumption may not hold. The authors suggested that the approach could potentially be generalized to other disease states and immunological phenotypes. While some public TCRs were present in many individuals, most TCR sequences turned up only very rarely across donors. According to a later analysis, TCR association rates differed among HLA loci, with DRB1 alleles showing the most associated TCRs and HLA-C alleles showing the fewest. Correlated functional status among segregating V segments might be attributable to linkage disequilibrium, but an unknown experimental factor could not be ruled out. This cohort had only TCR beta chains sequenced, and the lack of alpha or paired-chain data limited which features could be detected. Because the 87-base-pair reads could not distinguish some IMGT-functional V segments, including TRBV6-2 and TRBV6-3, those segments were excluded. A cluster of highly shared sequence variants was judged likely to be a technical artifact of the sequencing pipeline. In vitro tests confirmed that three of the cytomegalovirus-associated TCR beta chains recognize cytomegalovirus antigens. In a later genetic analysis, a missense DCLRE1C variant was associated with V-gene and J-gene trimming of TCR beta chains, and the association was replicated in an independent cohort. A further reported finding was that TCR beta sequences accurately predicted the HLA-A and HLA-B alleles for most subjects in the first cohort. Immune exposure information for the cohort was limited to CMV serostatus. Cytomegalovirus status was reported to be diagnosed by the classifier with high specificity and sensitivity in both the original and validation cohorts. A later genetic analysis reported fewer N-insertions in productive TCRs among donors in an Asian-associated ancestry cluster than the approximately 700-donor mean. Because counts were too low, about 18 rarely observed V segments, including chromosome 9 orphons, were excluded from the earlier analysis of 587 of the donors. A later analysis reported that several top co-occurrence clusters appeared linked to parvovirus B19, influenza, CMV and Epstein-Barr virus. In a later analysis, most CMV-associated TCR beta chains were found to appear HLA-restricted, with HLA associations seemingly driven largely by CMV exposure. When HLA alleles, especially DR and DQ, strongly co-occurred, TCR associations were difficult to assign to individual alleles. Broadly in line with IMGT annotations, most TCR beta V segments showed up in productive rearrangements about 87% or about 30% of the time in an earlier analysis of under 700 of the donors. In a later analysis, some 18,000 TCR beta sequences were associated with specific HLA alleles at a false discovery rate of 0.05. HLA typing was unavailable for some donors at each locus, so association tests used only the typed subset.

The cohort comprised hundreds of healthy bone marrow donors. Cohort members were all nominally healthy when sampled, although unrecorded immune exposures were likely present. The donor tested CMV seronegative, placing the donor among the 350 or so seronegative members of the cohort. A peripheral blood sample was provided by each donor, and peripheral blood mononuclear cells were used for TCR beta sequencing. The Qiagen DNeasy Blood Extraction Kit was used to extract genomic DNA from the blood cell samples. The sequenced material came from PBMCs. The source is a female donor in good health and CMV-seronegative. The V and J genes are TRBV4-1 and TRBJ1-3, with a tentative D gene TRBD1 over 5 matching bases. This receptor has the CDR3 CASSQPGQAKGNTIYF. The nucleotides are TGCGCCAGCAGCCAACCTGGACAAGCGAAAGGAAACACCATATATTTT.